This TCR beta chain was found in a study of shared clonotypes between healthy human individuals (dated by TCRdb to the early 2020s). Regarding the study in general: The cohort included a few men and a couple of women between 18 and 49 years of age. For each donor, three plates each were used for CD4 naive and CD4 memory, two plates were used for CD8 naive, and one plate was used for CD8 memory. Blood TCR repertoires of four to six healthy adults were deeply sequenced to estimate repertoire size and the extent of clonotype sharing between individuals. To increase sequencing depth and limit assay-specific biases, TCR repertoire library preparation and sequencing were carried out by different laboratories using diverse techniques. Each donor's leukapheresis produced roughly between about 0.8 and 8.9 billion PBMCs.

To note about this clone: Its cognate antigen has yet to be identified. Per-base qualities were not stored, and no clone one base away is much larger.

Overall study outcomes, separate from this receptor: Even with the large sequencing depth, rarefaction of the sorted-subset datasets indicated that sequencing was incomplete. Larger estimated clonotype richness was generally found for naive subsets than for memory subsets. Pairwise subsampling indicated that sequencing depth was expected to affect the degree of clonotype sharing among donors. Sampling was limited to blood, and TCR repertoires in tissue likely differ from TCR repertoires in blood. About 5% of naive CD4, 3% to 4% of naive CD8, approximately 2% of memory CD4, and around 0.42% of memory CD8 clonotypes were shared across several donors. Because the study included a small number of donors, the genetic and exposure-history diversity represented was limited. Compared with non-shared clonotypes, the clonotypes found in all four sorted-subset donors had higher generation probabilities.

Healthy HIV-negative adults with no recently reported acute infections or vaccinations were included as donors. Every donor was a Caucasian adult living in Nashville, Tennessee, USA. Magnetic negative selection was used to enrich CD4+ T cells, after which naive cells were positively selected on CD45RA and the negative fraction became the memory subset. Blood was collected by leukapheresis, and PBMCs were isolated by Ficoll-Histopaque density gradient centrifugation and then cryopreserved in liquid nitrogen vapor phase. Analytical flow cytometry was used to check the purity and quantity of each magnetically sorted T cell population. From each sorted fraction, genomic DNA was isolated and quantified by UV absorbance on a Nanodrop 2000c. Using the deep immunoSEQ assay, TCR CDR3 regions were amplified from genomic DNA by multiplex PCR. Genomic DNA extracted from each cell subset was distributed evenly over all wells of several immunoSEQ 96-well plates, and each plate served as one replicate. For sorted subsets, each replicate PCR was loaded with approximately 200 ng genomic DNA, equivalent to 30,000 or so T cell genomes. Purified libraries were quantified with a Qubit 3.0 fluorometer, sized on a Bioanalyzer 2100, and re-quantified with the KAPA Library Quantification kit. Every immunoSEQ 96-well plate was sequenced on a dedicated single-read 150-cycle Illumina NextSeq 550 flow cell. As for the original processing: Because the immunoSEQ output included only junctional sequences and no quality scores, the filtering could not be the same as the filtering used for full-length reads. Sequences were annotated with PyIR, a Python wrapper for IgBLAST v1.9, using IMGT germline references to assign V/J genes and CDR3. Reads were filtered out if the reads had weak V/J assignments (E-value above 1e-6), no CDR3, stop codons, out-of-frame junctions, or ambiguous translated residues. V3J clonotypes were defined as sequences sharing the same inferred V gene, J gene, and CDR3 amino acid sequence. Percentage overlap between repertoires was calculated by dividing the number of shared unique clonotypes by the size of the smaller repertoire. Repertoire richness was assessed with RTK rarefaction, the Chao1 estimator, and Recon v2.1 estimates of unobserved clonotypes. Generation probabilities for all TCRbeta clonotypes obtained by the gDNA method from a few donors were computed using OLGA. TCRdb re-hosts the immuneACCESS table, in-frame sequences only. Its copies lack some clones; in the studies checked, an unresolved V gene accounts for under half of them, and the cause for the rest is not known. V and J calls and clone size are those listed in that table; D and trimming were worked out from the DNA. This sample gives roughly 2 million clones in total; 90% to 95% of them show up just once. The biggest ten clones account for roughly 0.13% of the sample.

The CDR3 numbers 18 residues from cysteine through phenylalanine. CDR3 DNA is the only sequence kept; it has 54 bases, read in frame from the first base. CDR1 and CDR2, per the germline V gene, are KGHSH and LQKENI. Trimming leaves V shorter by 6 bases and J shorter by 6 bases, with the junction holding 18 bases beyond the gene matches. The chain is assembled from TRBV18 and TRBJ2-1; 9 bases in the junction line up with TRBD2. The material sequenced was naive CD4+ T cells sorted from blood. The sample's cell subset or site label is to be understood as: CD45RA+ positively selected. The source is a man aged 18-30 years in good health. In nucleotides, the sequence is TGTGCCAGCTCCCCAGTGCGGGTGCGGGAGGGTTCCGGCAATGAGCAGTTCTTC. The translation is CASSPVRVREGSGNEQFF.